This T cell receptor (beta chain) is drawn from a study of T cell responses to AZD1222 COVID-19 vaccine. Combined were second doses at about 4 or about 12 weeks. Study results and limitations: Nearly half of spike-specific TCRs reportedly go after variant regions that carry no mutations. Baseline seropositivity characterized only six AZD1222 recipients.

Clones were sequenced by immunoSEQ multiplex PCR, and TCRdb holds only the in-frame ones, with some missing. The sample shows roughly 13,000 clones, 84% of them seen only once. Remarks on this clone: What it binds is unknown.

The origin of this receptor is an adult who received the AZD1222 COVID-19 vaccine. Sequenced here: peripheral blood, sampled 28 days after the second AZD1222 dose.

The CDR3 loop reads CATSSGQGASDTQYF. As DNA, the CDR3 is TGTGCCACCTCCTCGGGACAGGGGGCGTCAGATACGCAGTATTTT. The rearrangement links TRBV7-3 to TRBJ2-3, with TRBD1 identical over 12 bases. The CDR3 totals 15 residues. CDR1 and CDR2 (germline): SGHTA, FQGTGA. Losses at the gene ends were 10 bases for V and 4 bases for J; bases not matched to a gene: 9.